These 21 T cell receptor beta chains were all obtained from the same sample, sequenced in a study of T cells in women clearing cervical HPV infection (dated by TCRdb to the late 2010s). The receptor library was made with the immunoSEQ multiplex PCR assay. As stored in TCRdb, this immuneACCESS dataset retains in-frame rearrangements with V and J assigned. A fraction of the clones does not appear; measured against another copy, unresolved V genes explain less than half of the discrepancy, and the remainder lacks a known reason. Per the sample table, the count is nearly 35,000 clones. About 1.5% of the sample is taken by the ten largest. Sequenced material: blood buffy coat. Source of these receptors: a woman aged 18 to 75 with a cervical HPV16 infection that either progressed to CIN3+ or cleared (not recorded which).

With respect to this clone: The read stops 3 residues short of the end of the CDR3; the missing end is completed from the germline J gene. The chain combines TRBV20-1 with TRBJ2-2; maybe TRBD1 (5 bases). The CDR3 sequence is 14 residues long. Germline CDR1 reads DFQATT; CDR2 reads SNEGSKA (reference sequence). The CDR3 loop reads CSAREPAGANVLFF. CDR3 bases read: TGCAGTGCTAGGGAACCAGCTGGGGCCAACGTG.

Comment on this clone: The sequence runs out 3 residues before the end of the CDR3; the remainder is reconstructed from the germline J gene. V is TRBV20-1 and J is TRBJ2-3; 8 bases match TRBD1. This CDR3 region has 13 residues. V lost 3 bases to trimming and J lost 5 bases; unmatched junction nucleotides: 4. Germline lookup yields CDR1 DFQATT and CDR2 SNEGSKA (reference sequence). CDR3 in amino acids: CSASDRGRDTQYF. The sequenced CDR3 bases are TGCAGTGCTAGCGACAGGGGAAGAGATACG.

Comments on this clone: The read ends 3 residues early relative to the CDR3; the germline J gene fills the gap. The chain has TRBV19 and TRBJ2-7; D might be TRBD2 (5 bases). Germline values: CDR1 LNHDA, CDR2 SQIVND (reference sequence). CDR3 length: 13 amino acids. Trimming took 4 bases from V and 6 from J, leaving 13 bases between them. The CDR3 protein is CASSRGLASEQYF. Partial CDR3 DNA: TGTGCCAGTAGTAGAGGGCTGGCCTCCGAG.

Details on this clone: The read falls 3 residues short of the CDR3 end, and the missing part is taken from the germline J gene. This chain connects TRBV18 to TRBJ1-4; D gene unclear. Germline CDR1 is KGHSH and CDR2 is LQKENI. The CDR3 extends over 15 amino acids. Deletions cut 4 bases from V and 0 bases from J, with 9 bases between. Partial CDR3 DNA: TGTGCCAGCTCACTACAGTATTCAACTAATGAAAAA. Protein: CASSLQYSTNEK. The full CDR3 sequence reads CASSLQYSTNEKLFF.

As for this clone: The missing CDR3 end, 3 residues past where the read stops, is filled in from the germline J gene. The rearrangement links TRBV20-1 to TRBJ2-5; D remains unclear. CDR1 is DFQATT, CDR2 SNEGSKA, per germline (reference sequence). The CDR3 loop spans 12 amino acids. The V end was cut by 6 bases, the J end by 2 bases, with 10 bases between. The CDR3 bases that were read are TGCAGTGCCATGCGGTCACAAGAGACC. Encoded protein: CSAMRSQET. Given in full, the CDR3 is CSAMRSQETQYF.

Comment on this clone: The CDR3 end lies 3 residues beyond the end of the read and is filled in from the germline J gene. The chain couples TRBV28 to TRBJ2-7, with a weak D call TRBD2 (5 bases). CDR1 is MDHEN and CDR2 is SYDVKM in the germline V gene. This CDR3 region has 13 residues. V was cut by 5 bases and J by 0 bases, with 8 bases left in between. The CDR3 protein is CASSPAVSYEQYF. CDR3 DNA, as far as it was read: TGTGCCAGCAGTCCAGCGGTCTCCTACGAG.

Worth noting for this clone: The read ends 3 residues before the CDR3 terminus; that terminus is restored from the germline J gene. V usage is TRBV19 and J usage is TRBJ1-5; D not resolved. V was trimmed by 2 bases and J by 0 bases, leaving 11 bases between them. The germline V gene encodes CDR1 LNHDA and CDR2 SQIVND (reference sequence). The CDR3 is 16 amino acids. CDR3 DNA, as far as it was read: TGTGCCAGTAGTATAAGGGCAGACAATAGCAATCAGCCC. It translates to CASSIRADNSNQP. The whole CDR3 region reads CASSIRADNSNQPQHF.

Turning to this clone: The read ends 3 residues shy of where the CDR3 ends; the end is completed using the germline J gene. This chain joins TRBV27 and TRBJ2-4; the match to TRBD2 covers 16 bases. Germline-derived CDR1 and CDR2 are MNHEY and SMNVEV (reference sequence). This CDR3 contains 19 residues. The J segment lost 1 base and the V segment lost 5 bases, leaving 8 bases of the junction unmatched. Incomplete CDR3 DNA: TGTGCCAGCAGTCCCGGGACTAGCGGGGGGGCCCCGGCCAAAAACATT. It translates to CASSPGTSGGAPAKNI. The full CDR3 protein is CASSPGTSGGAPAKNIQYF.

As to this clone: Coverage ceases 3 residues before the CDR3 finishes, and the germline J gene fills in the end. The genes are TRBV19 and TRBJ1-2, with 8 nucleotides matching TRBD1. In germline, CDR1 is LNHDA, CDR2 SQIVND (reference sequence). This CDR3 spans 15 amino acids. The CDR3 here is CASSIVGTGGDDYTF. The CDR3 DNA, read in part, is TGTGCCAGTAGTATAGTGGGGACAGGAGGGGACGAC.

As regards this clone: From the germline J gene comes the end of the CDR3, since the read stops 3 residues before it. The chain joins TRBV5-4 to TRBJ2-2; 12 nucleotides align to TRBD2. Losses at the gene ends were 0 bases for V and 6 bases for J; bases not matched to a gene: 3. The CDR3 extends over 16 amino acids. Germline CDR1 and CDR2: SGHNT and YYREEE (reference sequence). The CDR3 bases that were read are TGTGCCAGCAGCTTGGAGGCTAGCGGGAGGGCCGGGGAG. The encoded protein is CASSLEASGRAGE. The CDR3 reads in full as CASSLEASGRAGELFF.

A remark on this clone: One end of the junction fails to match germline, which may point to a read error. Read data end 3 residues before the CDR3 end; the end is taken from the germline J gene. The chain couples TRBV4-2 to TRBJ1-2; no definite D call. CDR3 length equals 15 residues. CDR1 and CDR2 from the germline V gene are LGHNA and YNFKEQ. The CDR3: CASSQEVDVSYGYTF. The CDR3 DNA, read in part, is TGCGCCAGCAGCCAAGAGGTAGATGTTAGCTATGGC.

As to this clone: One end of the junction fails to match germline, which may point to a read error. Read coverage stops 3 residues before the CDR3 terminus; the germline J gene supplies the remainder. In the same sample, other DNA sequences code for this CDR3. The chain couples TRBV30 to TRBJ1-3; possible D gene TRBD1, 5 bases. The germline V gene encodes CDR1 GTSNPN and CDR2 SVGIG (reference sequence). CDR3 length equals 12 residues. The sequenced CDR3 bases are TGTGCCTGGAGTGTAGAGGGGAACACG. Residues: CAWSVEGNT. The full CDR3 sequence reads CAWSVEGNTIYF.

Comment on this clone: The CDR3 end lies 3 residues beyond the end of the read and is filled in from the germline J gene. This chain connects TRBV5-1 to TRBJ1-1; 8 positions agree with TRBD1. CDR3 size: 15 residues. Trimming took 2 bases from V and 1 from J; bases not matched to a gene: 4. Germline assignment: CDR1 SGHRS and CDR2 YFSETQ. The DNA read from the CDR3 is TGCGCCAGCAGCTTCAGGGGGCCGGGGAACACTGAA. Translated, it gives CASSFRGPGNTE. In full, the CDR3 reads CASSFRGPGNTEAFF.

Points on this clone: The read stops 3 residues short of the end of the CDR3; the missing end is completed from the germline J gene. The V gene is TRBV20-1, the J gene TRBJ2-7; a possible D gene is TRBD2 (6 bases). V dropped 5 bases and J dropped 3 bases, with 14 bases sitting between them. The germline V gene encodes CDR1 DFQATT and CDR2 SNEGSKA (reference sequence). The CDR3 loop spans 13 amino acids. The CDR3 sequence: CSAPLRGSYEQYF. Incomplete CDR3 DNA: TGCAGTGCTCCTCTCCGGGGGAGCTACGAG.

Regarding this clone: The CDR3 end is not reached by the read, which stops 3 residues before it; the germline J gene fills it in. The V and J genes are TRBV5-4 and TRBJ2-1; 13 nucleotides line up with TRBD2. Trimming took 4 bases from V and 8 from J; bases not matched to a gene: 9. In germline, CDR1 is SGHNT, CDR2 YYREEE (reference sequence). This CDR3 has 16 residues. The CDR3 sequence is CASSTKGLAGVDEQFF. CDR3 DNA, as far as it was read: TGTGCCAGCAGCACAAAAGGACTAGCGGGGGTGGATGAG.

The covered CDR3 bases are TGTGCCAGCAGCTACTTACACGGGGGAGGGCCCTATGGC. Amino acids: CASSYLHGGGPYG. The CDR3 reads in full as CASSYLHGGGPYGYTF. V usage is TRBV7-8 and J usage is TRBJ1-2; D may be TRBD1 (5 bases). The read comes to an end 3 residues before the CDR3 does, leaving the germline J gene to fill in the end. The ends were cut back, 4 bases at V and 4 bases at J, with 19 bases in the middle. The CDR3 contains 16 residues. The V gene's germline CDR1 is SGHVS and CDR2 FQNEAQ.

With regard to this clone: The read finishes 3 residues shy of the CDR3 end, and the germline J gene is used to complete it. The V gene is TRBV6-2 or TRBV6-3, the J gene TRBJ1-4; D may be TRBD1 (6 bases). There are 14 residues in the CDR3. Germline CDR1 and CDR2: MNHEY and SVGEGT. CDR3 region: CASSWTANNSPLFF. The covered CDR3 bases are TGTGCCAGCAGTTGGACAGCGAATAATTCACCA.

Details on this clone: The read ends 3 residues before the CDR3 terminus; that terminus is restored from the germline J gene. This chain connects TRBV19 to TRBJ2-1, with D perhaps TRBD2 (6 bases). The CDR3 contains 14 residues. The germline V gene encodes CDR1 LNHDA and CDR2 SQIVND (reference sequence). The germline V and J ends were trimmed by 5 bases and 7 bases, with 15 bases remaining between them. The CDR3 region is CASSSTRFENEQFF. Incomplete CDR3 DNA: TGTGCCAGTAGTTCGACTAGATTCGAGAATGAG.

Comments on this clone: A read error may produce the germline difference seen at one junction end. The CDR3 extends 3 residues past the end of the read, so its final part is completed from the germline J gene. This specimen includes other DNA sequences encoding the same CDR3. The chain carries TRBV18 and TRBJ1-3; 10 nucleotides align to TRBD1. The CDR3 is 16 amino acids. Germline CDR1 and CDR2: KGHSH and LQKENI. Partial CDR3 DNA: TGTGCCAGCTCCCGGGGACAGGGGAGCTCTGGAAACACG. Translation: CASSRGQGSSGNT. The whole CDR3 sequence reads CASSRGQGSSGNTIYF.

In the case of this clone: Read coverage stops 3 residues before the CDR3 terminus; the germline J gene supplies the remainder. The chain combines TRBV2 with TRBJ1-5, with 7 positions matching TRBD1. Trimming removed 4 bases from V and 2 bases from J; junction bases left unmatched: 5. The CDR3 spans 15 residues. Germline CDR1 SNHLY, CDR2 FYNNEI. The part of the CDR3 DNA that was read is TGTGCCAGCAGTGCTGGACAGGAACGCAATCAGCCC. Translation gives CASSAGQERNQP. The full CDR3 protein is CASSAGQERNQPQHF.

Remarks on this clone: The read terminates 3 residues before the CDR3 end, so the remaining end is supplied by the germline J gene. The chain uses TRBV2 and TRBJ2-7, with TRBD2 identical over 8 bases. V lost 8 bases to trimming and J lost 4 bases; unmatched junction nucleotides: 7. CDR1 is SNHLY and CDR2 is FYNNEI in the germline V gene. The CDR3 length is 13 residues. Incomplete CDR3 DNA: TGTGCCAGCTCTCCCGGGGGGGGGTACGAG. Translated: CASSPGGGYE. The full CDR3 is CASSPGGGYEQYF.